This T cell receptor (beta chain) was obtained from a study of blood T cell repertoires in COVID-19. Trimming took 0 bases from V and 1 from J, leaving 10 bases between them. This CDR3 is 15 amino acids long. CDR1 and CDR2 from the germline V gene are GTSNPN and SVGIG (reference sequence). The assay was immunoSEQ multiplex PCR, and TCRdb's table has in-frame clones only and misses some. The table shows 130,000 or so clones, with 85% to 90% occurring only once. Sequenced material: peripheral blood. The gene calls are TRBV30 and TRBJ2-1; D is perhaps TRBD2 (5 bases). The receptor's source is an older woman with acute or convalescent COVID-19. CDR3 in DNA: TGTGCCTGGAGTGTACTGAAGCGGTCCTACAATGAGCAGTTCTTC. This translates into CAWSVLKRSYNEQFF.